This T cell receptor beta chain was retrieved from a study of CD8 T cells in Susac syndrome. The J segment lost 2 bases and the V segment lost 5 bases, leaving 4 bases of the junction unmatched. Germline V CDR1 and CDR2: MNHEY, SVGAGI. The CDR3 runs 14 residues. The authors carried out high-throughput sequencing of TCR beta. They applied it to CD8+ and CD4+ T cells obtained from blood. The CD8+ and CD4+ T cells were isolated magnetically using a negative isolation approach, whereas the TEMRA cells were enriched by FACS. With random hexamers, reverse transcription was performed on about 0.5 to 1 ug of RNA. From the immunoSEQ multiplex PCR reads, TCRdb called clonotypes with MiXCR, one entry per CDR3 protein. The repertoire holds 100,000 to 150,000 distinct CDR3 sequences, with around 96% as singletons.

The sequencing input was CD4+ T cells from PBMCs. The TCR comes from a human donor in good health. The V call is TRBV6-5, the J call TRBJ2-7, with 9 bases identical to TRBD1. CDR3 sequence (DNA): TGTGCCAGCAGTGTGGACAGGGGCCCCTACGAGCAGTACTTC. It is translated as CASSVDRGPYEQYF.